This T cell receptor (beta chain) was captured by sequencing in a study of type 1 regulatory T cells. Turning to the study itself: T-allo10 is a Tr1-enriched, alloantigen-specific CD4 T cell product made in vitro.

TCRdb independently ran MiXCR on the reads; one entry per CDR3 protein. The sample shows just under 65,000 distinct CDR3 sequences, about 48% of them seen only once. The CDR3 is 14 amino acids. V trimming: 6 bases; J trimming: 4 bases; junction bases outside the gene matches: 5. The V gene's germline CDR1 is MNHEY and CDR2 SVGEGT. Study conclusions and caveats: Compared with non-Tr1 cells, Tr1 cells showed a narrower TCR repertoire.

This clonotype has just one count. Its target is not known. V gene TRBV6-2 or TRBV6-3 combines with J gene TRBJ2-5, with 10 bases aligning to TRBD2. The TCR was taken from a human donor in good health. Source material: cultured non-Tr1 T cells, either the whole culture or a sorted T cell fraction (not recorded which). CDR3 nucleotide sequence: TGTGCCAGCAGACTAGCGGGGATAGGAGAGACCCAGTACTTC. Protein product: CASRLAGIGETQYF.